These 27 T cell receptor beta chains share one sample of origin, sequenced in a study of human T cells and chemical hapten exposure. Time point described: patch test 2, 6 weeks after DPC sensitization. Treatment described: therapeutic diphenylcyclopropenone sensitization with weekly scalp DPC. A single record per CDR3 protein comes from TCRdb applying MiXCR to the RACE reads. The sample has some 42,000 distinct CDR3 sequences; 8.9% are singletons. This specimen consisted of whole blood, obtained in connection with sensitization to the hapten diphenylcyclopropenone (DPC). All receptors come from a woman aged 40 to 55 with alopecia areata. Some clones in this sample may be carry-over from other donors' samples.

This clonotype has at least ten counts. The V and J genes are TRBV6-4 and TRBJ1-2; 8 bases map to TRBD1. Germline V gene lookup returns CDR1 MRHNA and CDR2 SNTAGT. The CDR3 has 14 residues. The V segment lost 5 bases and the J segment 7 bases; nucleotides outside the gene matches: 9. The CDR3 coding sequence is TGTGCCAGCAGTATGGACAGGGAGGTCAGTGGCTACACCTTC. Translating gives CASSMDREVSGYTF.

This clonotype was detected ten times or more. The gene calls are TRBV20-1 and TRBJ2-7; TRBD1 matches at 11 bases. The junction had 12 bases not matched to a gene; V was cut back by 4 bases and J by 7 bases. The CDR3 sequence is 15 residues long. Germline CDR1 and CDR2: DFQATT and SNEGSKA (reference sequence). In nucleotides, the CDR3 is TGCAGTGCTATCCCCGTTCAGGACAGGGGGCTTGAGCAGTACTTC. This gives the protein CSAIPVQDRGLEQYF.

This clonotype was seen ten or more times. J is TRBJ1-2 and V is TRBV6-5; TRBD1 agrees at 8 bases. Germline assignment: CDR1 MNHEY and CDR2 SVGAGI. CDR3 length equals 13 residues. Germline trimming cut 5 bases from V and 4 bases from J; bases unmatched to any gene: 3. The CDR3 region has the DNA TGTGCCAGCAGTGGACAGGGAGGCTATGGCTACACCTTC. It codes for CASSGQGGYGYTF.

This clonotype has a handful of counts. V usage is TRBV30 and J usage is TRBJ2-7; 11 bases are shared with TRBD2. The CDR3 contains 15 residues. Germline CDR1 and CDR2: GTSNPN and SVGIG (reference sequence). The V and J ends lost 3 bases and 0 bases, in that order; junction bases with no gene match: 4. This chain's CDR3 is CAWSAGTSGSYEQYF. The CDR3 coding sequence is TGTGCCTGGAGCGCCGGGACTAGCGGCTCCTACGAGCAGTACTTC.

The table lists this clonotype with many counts. The chain recombines TRBV12-3 or TRBV12-4 with TRBJ1-1; D unresolved. With 6 bases removed from V and 0 bases from J, the gap between germline ends came to 14 bases. The CDR3 runs 15 residues. The CDR3 loop reads CASRFHSKMNTEAFF. Here the CDR3 DNA reads TGTGCCAGCAGATTCCACTCAAAGATGAACACTGAAGCTTTCTTT.

This clonotype was counted at least ten times. V usage is TRBV4-1 and J usage is TRBJ2-3; possibly TRBD2 for D (7 bases). Germline assignment: CDR1 MGHRA and CDR2 YSYEKL. Trimming stripped 4 bases from V and 5 bases from J, with 16 bases between. The CDR3 runs 15 residues. The chain's CDR3 is CASSLKGGAGDTQYF. The CDR3 region has the DNA TGCGCCAGCAGCCTAAAAGGGGGGGCTGGAGATACGCAGTATTTT.

This clonotype was recorded at least ten times. The chain joins TRBV14 to TRBJ2-5; D is undetermined. The length of the CDR3 is 13 residues. V was shortened by 1 base and J by 5 bases, with 8 bases between the two germline ends. CDR1 and CDR2 (germline): SGHDN, FVKESK. The CDR3 region is CASSQGTPETQYF. As DNA, the CDR3 is TGTGCCAGCAGCCAAGGAACCCCGGAGACCCAGTACTTC.

The CDR3 DNA reads as TGTGCCTGGAGTGTAGGGACTAGCGGGGGTTCAGATACGCAGTATTTT. It specifies CAWSVGTSGGSDTQYF. The V and J genes are TRBV30 and TRBJ2-3; 14 nucleotides agree with TRBD2. The CDR3 consists of 16 residues. Germline CDR1 GTSNPN, CDR2 SVGIG (reference sequence). V was clipped by 0 bases and J by 4 bases; unmatched bases: 3.

In its sample, this clonotype was seen many times. This sequence joins TRBV5-5 and TRBJ2-2; possibly TRBD2 for D (6 bases). V lost 3 bases, J lost 0 bases, and 6 bases lay in between. Germline V CDR1 and CDR2: SGHKS, YYEKEE (reference sequence). CDR3 length: 14 amino acids. The CDR3 coding sequence is TGTGCCAGCAGCTCGGGAGCGAACACCGGGGAGCTGTTTTTT. Translation gives CASSSGANTGELFF.

This clonotype was seen at least ten times. One junction end does not reproduce the germline sequence, and a read error may be involved. This rearrangement joins TRBV25-1 to TRBJ1-4; D is unresolved. Looked up from germline, CDR1 is MGHDK and CDR2 is SYGVNS. This CDR3 comprises 11 residues. The CDR3 region is CASSEYEGLVF. The CDR3, as DNA: TGTGCCAGCAGTGAATATGAGGGTTTAGTTTTT.

The rearrangement uses TRBV7-2 and TRBJ2-2; TRBD2 agrees at 8 bases. Trimming at V came to 1 base and at J to 4 bases, leaving 8 bases not matched to a gene. Germline V gives CDR1 SGHTA, CDR2 FQGNSA. The CDR3 is 17 residues long. CDR3 sequence reads: CASSLEGGGIPTGELFF. In DNA form, the CDR3 reads TGTGCCAGCAGCTTAGAAGGCGGGGGGATCCCCACCGGGGAGCTGTTTTTT.

This clonotype was observed many times. The gene calls are TRBV20-1 and TRBJ1-1; D is unresolved. Per the germline V gene, CDR1 is DFQATT and CDR2 is SNEGSKA (reference sequence). V was cut by 3 bases and J by 4 bases, with 24 bases left in between. The CDR3 contains 17 residues. CDR3 residues: CSARHITLDAGITEAFF. The CDR3 bases are TGCAGTGCTAGGCACATAACCTTAGATGCGGGGATCACTGAAGCTTTCTTT.

In this sample, this clonotype turned up many times. The gene calls are TRBV4-1 and TRBJ1-4, with 9 bases identical to TRBD1. The V segment lost 5 bases and the J segment 9 bases; nucleotides outside the gene matches: 10. CDR1 and CDR2 from the germline V gene are MGHRA and YSYEKL. CDR3 length: 15 residues. In nucleotides, the CDR3 is TGCGCCAGCAGCATCCCCGGACAGGGGTTGAAAAAACTGTTTTTT. Translation gives CASSIPGQGLKKLFF.

This clonotype was picked up many times. V is TRBV6-2 or TRBV6-3 and J is TRBJ2-3; D not certain. Germline CDR1 MNHEY, CDR2 SVGEGT. V lost 4 bases and J 3 bases, leaving 8 bases between the germline ends. The CDR3 length is 13 residues. The DNA of the CDR3 is TGTGCCAGCAGTTCTGTGGAGACAGATACGCAGTATTTT. Its protein is CASSSVETDTQYF.

This clonotype was recorded at least ten times. This sequence joins TRBV7-3 and TRBJ2-2, with 7 bases identical to TRBD2. Germline assignment: CDR1 SGHTA and CDR2 FQGTGA. V was clipped by 5 bases and J by 6 bases; unmatched bases: 3. There are 13 residues in the CDR3. DNA for the CDR3: TGTGCCAGCAGCCTCGGACTAGCCGGGGAGCTGTTTTTT. It translates to CASSLGLAGELFF. Based on the CDR3 plus reference TRBV7-3 and TRBJ2-2, the full variable domain is GAGVSQTPSNKVTEKGKYVELRCDPISGHTALYWYRQSLGQGPEFLIYFQGTGAADDSGLPNDRFFAVRPEGSVSTLKIQRTERGDSAVYLCASSLGLAGELFFGEGSRLTVL.

The table lists this clonotype with many counts. The J gene is TRBJ2-2, the V gene TRBV5-1; 10 bases are shared with TRBD2. Germline loops: CDR1 SGHRS, CDR2 YFSETQ. The CDR3 length is 15 residues. With V trimmed by 0 bases and J by 8 bases, 4 bases remained unmatched. The CDR3 spells CASSLGTSGSGELFF. DNA of the CDR3: TGCGCCAGCAGCTTGGGGACTAGCGGATCTGGGGAGCTGTTTTTT.

This clonotype was found many times. In nucleotides, the CDR3 is TGTGCCAGCACCAAGACGGTCTCTGGAAACACCATATATTTT. It is translated as CASTKTVSGNTIYF. V gene TRBV12-3 or TRBV12-4 combines with J gene TRBJ1-3; unclear D gene. The ends were cut back, 7 bases at V and 0 bases at J, with 10 bases in the middle. The CDR3 loop spans 14 amino acids.

This clonotype was recorded many times. The rearrangement joins TRBV9 to TRBJ1-1, with 8 positions matching TRBD1. The germline CDR1 and CDR2 sequences are SGDLS and YYNGEE. The CDR3 has 17 residues. V trimming: 2 bases; J trimming: 4 bases; junction bases outside the gene matches: 13. This chain's CDR3 is CASSVSPDRGRVTEAFF. The DNA of the CDR3 is TGTGCCAGCAGCGTCTCCCCCGACAGGGGACGGGTCACTGAAGCTTTCTTT.

The genes are TRBV6-2 or TRBV6-3 and TRBJ1-4, with D maybe TRBD1 (5 bases). Per the germline V gene, CDR1 is MNHEY and CDR2 is SVGEGT. The CDR3 length is 12 residues. V was pared by 5 bases and J by 8 bases, with 9 bases between. CDR3 protein: CASSQTAEKLFF. In DNA, the CDR3 is TGTGCCAGCAGTCAGACAGCCGAAAAACTGTTTTTT.

This clonotype occurred many times. This chain connects TRBV29-1 to TRBJ1-1; maybe TRBD1 (5 bases). Looked up from germline, CDR1 is SQVTM and CDR2 is ANQGSEA. The CDR3 runs to 12 residues. The V gene lost 5 bases and the J gene lost 1 base, with 8 bases spanning the gap. DNA for the CDR3: TGCAGCGTTATTGGGGGGAACACTGAAGCTTTCTTT. Translating gives CSVIGGNTEAFF. Based on the CDR3 plus reference TRBV29-1 and TRBJ1-1, the full variable domain is SAVISQKPSRDICQRGTSLTIQCQVDSQVTMMFWYRQQPGQSLTLIATANQGSEATYESGFVIDKFPISRPNLTFSTLTVSNMSPEDSSIYLCSVIGGNTEAFFGQGTRLTVV.

The V gene is TRBV29-1, the J gene TRBJ1-1; 7 nucleotides align to TRBD1. Per germline, CDR1 SQVTM and CDR2 ANQGSEA. The CDR3 runs 13 residues. Trimming at V came to 5 bases and at J to 5 bases, leaving 8 bases not matched to a gene. The CDR3 DNA reads TGCAGCGTTTCGAGGACAGGAGGGACTGAAGCTTTCTTT. Protein sequence: CSVSRTGGTEAFF.

This clonotype appeared many times. The chain uses TRBV5-1 and TRBJ2-2; 7 bases agree with TRBD1. The V and J ends lost 3 bases and 3 bases, in that order; junction bases with no gene match: 2. The germline V gene has CDR1 SGHRS and CDR2 YFSETQ. The CDR3 contains 14 residues. The CDR3 is CASSSQGYTGELFF. The CDR3 DNA follows: TGCGCCAGCAGCTCACAGGGGTACACCGGGGAGCTGTTTTTT.

The chain uses TRBV5-1 and TRBJ2-5; 7 bases match TRBD1. V was clipped by 3 bases and J by 2 bases; unmatched bases: 1. Germline V lookup: CDR1 SGHRS, CDR2 YFSETQ. The length of the CDR3 is 13 residues. The CDR3 DNA sequence: TGCGCCAGCAGCTGGGACAGACAAGAGACCCAGTACTTC. Encoded protein: CASSWDRQETQYF.

This clonotype has ten or more counts. The rearrangement uses TRBV7-9 and TRBJ2-1; TRBD1 matches 10 bases. With V trimmed by 4 bases and J by 2 bases, 5 bases remained unmatched. This CDR3 has 16 amino acids. The germline CDR1 and CDR2 sequences are SEHNR and FQNEAQ (reference sequence). Here the CDR3 DNA reads TGTGCCAGCAGCTCGCTTGACAGGGGGCCCTACAATGAGCAGTTCTTC. The encoded protein is CASSSLDRGPYNEQFF.

J is TRBJ2-1 and V is TRBV5-1; D perhaps matches TRBD1 (5 bases). The CDR3 is made up of 12 amino acids. Germline V CDR1 and CDR2: SGHRS, YFSETQ. The ends were cut back, 4 bases at V and 6 bases at J, with 8 bases in the middle. Here the CDR3 DNA reads TGCGCCAGCAGCAGGCAGGGCAATGAGCAGTTCTTC. Protein sequence: CASSRQGNEQFF.

This clonotype occurred many times. V is TRBV15 and J is TRBJ2-1; D gene uncertain. CDR1 is LNHNV, CDR2 YYDKDF, per germline (reference sequence). This CDR3 comprises 14 residues. Trimming pared 2 bases from V and 2 bases from J, leaving 7 bases between. The CDR3 loop is CATSRQTTYNEQFF. CDR3 bases: TGTGCCACCAGCAGACAAACAACCTACAATGAGCAGTTCTTC.

This clonotype was detected ten times or more. The V call is TRBV20-1, the J call TRBJ2-7, with D maybe TRBD1 (6 bases). Germline CDR1 reads DFQATT; CDR2 reads SNEGSKA (reference sequence). V was trimmed by 5 bases and J by 1 base, leaving 9 bases between them. This CDR3 contains 12 residues. DNA of the CDR3: TGCAGTGCTTCCGGACAGTCCTACGAGCAGTACTTC. Its translation: CSASGQSYEQYF.